This TCR beta chain is from a study of radiotherapy plus CTLA-4 blockade in lung cancer. The wider study: Overall, roughly 17% of patients showed an objective response, while 31% attained disease control.

The CDR3 is 19 residues long. From germline, CDR1 is SGHDN and CDR2 FVKESK. V lost 1 base and J lost 3, with 25 bases in between. Study-wide points: Interferon-beta, together with early blood T cell clone dynamics, reportedly best predicted response. Clones derived from tumor TCRs expanded in blood after radiotherapy plus ipilimumab.

As concerns this clone: Antigen: not known.

Profiling relied on immunoSEQ multiplex PCR, and the TCRdb table lists in-frame clones only, not all of them. The sample yields some 40,000 clones, more than 70% seen once. The source is a human donor with non-small cell lung cancer whose response to radiotherapy plus ipilimumab could not be evaluated. This sequence joins TRBV14 and TRBJ2-7; possibly TRBD2 for D (5 bases). This sample comprised peripheral blood, obtained from a patient treated with radiotherapy plus ipilimumab. The CDR3 is CASSQVSPPFNYRGYEQYF. In nucleotides, the CDR3 is TGTGCCAGCAGCCAAGTAAGTCCTCCGTTCAACTACCGGGGCTACGAGCAGTACTTC.